The 5 T cell receptor beta chains in this list originate from one sample, sequenced in a study of cytomegalovirus exposure and HLA in healthy donors. 60 Vbeta and 13 Jbeta primers were used in PCR. Method: immunoSEQ multiplex PCR; TCRdb's copy keeps in-frame clones and lacks some. The data contain some 120,000 clones, roughly 74% of them seen just once; the ten biggest clones take up over 3.5%. Sequenced sample: PBMCs. These receptors all come from a woman aged 50 to 60 in good health and CMV-seropositive.

The chain has TRBV18 and TRBJ2-7; D may be TRBD2 (7 bases). Looked up from germline, CDR1 is KGHSH and CDR2 is LQKENI. The CDR3 extends over 15 amino acids. Trimming removed 4 bases at V and 5 bases at J, with 18 bases between. The CDR3: CASSQGGPPGDEQYF. CDR3 coding DNA: TGTGCCAGCTCACAGGGGGGGCCCCCAGGGGACGAGCAGTACTTC.

J is TRBJ1-4 and V is TRBV2, with D possibly TRBD1 on 6 matching bases. This CDR3 contains 14 residues. CDR1 is SNHLY, CDR2 FYNNEI, per germline. The germline V and J ends were trimmed by 8 bases and 4 bases, with 14 bases remaining between them. The CDR3 protein is CASDETGRNEKLFF. Here the CDR3 DNA reads TGTGCCAGCGATGAGACAGGTCGTAATGAAAAACTGTTTTTT.

This clone was seen a handful of times. Other DNA sequences in this sample translate to the same CDR3. The chain employs TRBV9 and TRBJ2-3; TRBD2 is a possible D gene (6 bases). Germline V gene lookup returns CDR1 SGDLS and CDR2 YYNGEE. With 1 base removed from V and 3 bases from J, the gap between germline ends came to 6 bases. CDR3 length equals 13 residues. This CDR3 reads CASSVRGTDTQYF. The CDR3 DNA reads as TGTGCCAGCAGCGTACGGGGGACAGATACGCAGTATTTT.

The chain recombines TRBV18 with TRBJ1-3, with D unclear. Germline loops: CDR1 KGHSH, CDR2 LQKENI. Trimming pared 2 bases from V and 2 bases from J, leaving 13 bases between. This CDR3 has 16 residues. CDR3 DNA: TGTGCCAGCTCACCAGGGCGGGAATTAACTGGAAACACCATATATTTT. As protein: CASSPGRELTGNTIYF.

The chain has TRBV19 and TRBJ2-5; TRBD2 might be the D (5 bases). CDR3 length equals 14 residues. Trimming removed 0 bases at V and 5 bases at J, with 10 bases between. Germline-derived CDR1 and CDR2 are LNHDA and SQIVND (reference sequence). The CDR3 sequence: CASSIDFPGETQYF. Written as DNA, the CDR3 is TGTGCCAGTAGTATAGATTTTCCGGGGGAGACCCAGTACTTC.